This entry concerns a single T cell receptor (beta chain). TCRdb reprocessed the 5' RACE reads with MiXCR, giving one entry per CDR3 protein. The sample consists of roughly 300,000 distinct CDR3 sequences, 8.2% of them appearing once. Germline V CDR1 and CDR2: SGHRS, YFSETQ. The CDR3 runs 16 residues. V gave up 0 bases and J gave up 4 bases, with 11 bases separating them. This sample is part of a study of T-cell memory formation after mild COVID-19. About the study: Largely, the TCR clusters proved donor specific.

The sample consisted of PBMCs or a T cell subset sorted from them (not recorded which). This receptor was identified in a man younger than 35 who had mild COVID-19 (a few samples of this study predate the infection). Cell type and time point are not known. The J gene is TRBJ2-6, the V gene TRBV5-1, with a weak D call TRBD2 (5 bases). This CDR3 reads CASSLVLGSGANVLTF. Here the CDR3 DNA reads TGCGCCAGCAGCTTGGTCCTAGGGAGCGGGGCCAACGTCCTGACTTTC.